A single sample gave rise to the 26 T cell receptor beta chains below, sequenced in a study of beta chain features in type 1 diabetes (dated 2018 in TCRdb). The library was made by the immunoSEQ multiplex PCR assay. The High Capacity cDNA Reverse Transcription Kit was used to reverse transcribe all of the isolated RNA, meaning that expressed TCRB transcripts were what got sequenced. The table was pulled from immuneACCESS by TCRdb, which kept in-frame rearrangements only. Such tables lose some clones; where checked, under half of the loss comes from unresolved V genes, and the rest has no known cause. The sample yields under 400,000 clones; around a fifth were counted once. Clones ranked in the top ten supply roughly 0.045% of the sample. The sequencing sample was made of naive CD4+ T cells from blood. Reading the label with the study, this specimen's cell subset or site is: true naive CD4+ T cells. These receptor sequences come from a young woman in good health.

In its sample, this clone was seen a few times. V usage is TRBV5-1 and J usage is TRBJ2-3, with D unresolved. CDR1 SGHRS and CDR2 YFSETQ come from the germline V gene. The CDR3 runs 14 residues. V lost 2 bases and J 1 base, leaving 8 bases between the germline ends. The CDR3, as DNA: TGCGCCAGCAGCTTTTCCCGGGGCACAGATACGCAGTATTTT. It specifies CASSFSRGTDTQYF.

This rearrangement joins TRBV11-2 to TRBJ2-2; D is unresolved. This CDR3 region has 14 residues. The V end lost 1 base, the J end lost 3 bases, and 6 bases lay between the germline ends. The germline gives CDR1 SGHAT, CDR2 FQNNGV. The CDR3 loop is CASSLGLHTGELFF. CDR3 nucleotide sequence: TGTGCCAGCAGCTTAGGTCTCCACACCGGGGAGCTGTTTTTT.

This clone was counted between two and nine times. J is TRBJ1-2 and V is TRBV15, with a tentative D call TRBD1 (6 bases). Germline lookup yields CDR1 LNHNV and CDR2 YYDKDF (reference sequence). The ends were cut back, 3 bases at V and 7 bases at J, with 15 bases in the middle. This CDR3 is 14 amino acids long. CDR3 amino acids: CATSSDLGGRGYTF. The CDR3 DNA sequence: TGTGCCACCAGCAGCGACCTAGGGGGACGTGGCTACACCTTC. The full variable domain, with the rest looked up from reference TRBV15 and TRBJ1-2, is DAMVIQNPRYQVTQFGKPVTLSCSQTLNHNVMYWYQQKSSQAPKLLFHYYDKDFNNEADTPDNFQSRRPNTSFCFLDIRSPGLGDTAMYLCATSSDLGGRGYTFGSGTRLTVV.

V usage is TRBV2 and J usage is TRBJ2-3; 7 bases map to TRBD2. This CDR3 has 13 residues. Germline-derived CDR1 and CDR2 are SNHLY and FYNNEI. With V trimmed by 7 bases and J by 6 bases, 7 bases remained unmatched. The CDR3 DNA follows: TGTGCCAGCATGGCGGGAGAGGCGGATACGCAGTATTTT. Its protein is CASMAGEADTQYF. Based on the CDR3 plus reference TRBV2 and TRBJ2-3, the full variable domain is EPEVTQTPSHQVTQMGQEVILRCVPISNHLYFYWYRQILGQKVEFLVSFYNNEISEKSEIFDDQFSVERPDGSNFTLKIRSTKLEDSAMYFCASMAGEADTQYFGPGTRLTVL.

J is TRBJ1-1 and V is TRBV2, with D possibly being TRBD1 (6 bases). Looked up from germline, CDR1 is SNHLY and CDR2 is FYNNEI. V shed 6 bases and J shed 1 base, with 9 bases lying between them. CDR3 length: 13 residues. CDR3 sequence reads: CASRVQGNTEAFF. DNA for the CDR3: TGTGCCAGCAGAGTACAGGGGAACACTGAAGCTTTCTTT.

This chain joins TRBV18 and TRBJ2-6; D gene unclear. The CDR3 covers 15 residues. Germline V gene data show CDR1 as KGHSH and CDR2 as LQKENI. The V gene lost 4 bases and the J gene lost 0 bases, with 7 bases spanning the gap. CDR3 nucleotides: TGTGCCAGCTCACAACACCTCTCTGGGGCCAACGTCCTGACTTTC. This sequence encodes CASSQHLSGANVLTF.

There are a few counts of this clone. CDR3 sequence (DNA): TGTGCCAGCGGGTCGGGAGATACGCAGTATTTT. Translated: CASGSGDTQYF. The chain links TRBV11-2 to TRBJ2-3; no reliable D call. This CDR3 is 11 amino acids long. Germline assignment: CDR1 SGHAT and CDR2 FQNNGV. The germline V and J ends were trimmed by 8 bases and 5 bases, with 8 bases remaining between them.

The J gene is TRBJ1-2, the V gene TRBV6-5; D may be TRBD1 (5 bases). Trimming left V 5 bases short and J 5 bases short, with 6 bases between. Germline V CDR1 and CDR2: MNHEY, SVGAGI. CDR3 size: 11 residues. The CDR3 bases are TGTGCCAGCAGTCAGGGTTATGGCTACACCTTC. Translating it yields CASSQGYGYTF.

A few counts support this clone. The J gene is TRBJ2-1, the V gene TRBV5-8; TRBD1 matches at 9 bases. The J segment lost 4 bases and the V segment lost 4 bases, leaving 6 bases of the junction unmatched. The CDR3 consists of 15 residues. Germline CDR1 reads SGHTS; CDR2 reads YDEGEE. The CDR3 DNA reads as TGTGCCAGCAGCCCGTTCGGGACAGGGTACAATGAGCAGTTCTTC. Its translation: CASSPFGTGYNEQFF.

In its sample, this clone was seen a few times. This chain joins TRBV18 and TRBJ2-3, with D possibly TRBD1 on 5 matching bases. The germline V gene encodes CDR1 KGHSH and CDR2 LQKENI. The CDR3 runs 12 residues. Trimming took 6 bases from V and 5 from J, leaving 9 bases between them. This CDR3 is CASSTRGDTQYF. As DNA, the CDR3 is TGTGCCAGCTCCACAAGGGGAGATACGCAGTATTTT.

The genes are TRBV5-4 and TRBJ2-1, with a tentative D call TRBD2 (6 bases). This CDR3 has 15 residues. V was shortened by 2 bases and J by 2 bases, with 11 bases between the two germline ends. The germline CDR1 and CDR2 sequences are SGHNT and YYREEE (reference sequence). The CDR3 protein is CASSFSAGTYNEQFF. The CDR3 DNA reads as TGTGCCAGCAGCTTCTCGGCGGGAACCTACAATGAGCAGTTCTTC.

The genes are TRBV29-1 and TRBJ2-1; 7 nucleotides match TRBD1. The junction had 4 bases not matched to a gene; V was cut back by 3 bases and J by 2 bases. The CDR3 covers 14 residues. Germline CDR1 is SQVTM and CDR2 is ANQGSEA. This chain's CDR3 is CSVDLQGPYNEQFF. CDR3 sequence (DNA): TGCAGCGTTGATCTACAGGGGCCCTACAATGAGCAGTTCTTC.

The chain employs TRBV7-9 and TRBJ2-7; TRBD1 matches at 12 bases. Trimming took 3 bases from V and 6 from J; bases not matched to a gene: 3. The CDR3 loop spans 14 amino acids. Per the germline V gene, CDR1 is SEHNR and CDR2 is FQNEAQ (reference sequence). CDR3 loop: CASSLGTGGFEQYF. The DNA for the CDR3 is TGTGCCAGCAGCTTGGGGACAGGGGGCTTCGAGCAGTACTTC.

This clone turned up a few times. The chain recombines TRBV7-2 with TRBJ2-3; tentatively, D is TRBD2 (6 bases). The germline gives CDR1 SGHTA, CDR2 FQGNSA. This CDR3 has 15 amino acids. Trimming removed 5 bases from V and 0 bases from J, with 12 bases in between. In DNA, the CDR3 is TGTGCCAGCAGCGAAGGCCGGGGGAGCACAGATACGCAGTATTTT. Translated: CASSEGRGSTDTQYF.

This chain uses TRBV2 with TRBJ2-6; D is uncertain. Trimming took 0 bases from V and 0 from J, leaving 6 bases between them. Germline V gene data show CDR1 as SNHLY and CDR2 as FYNNEI. This CDR3 has 16 residues. The CDR3 sequence: CASSEAGFSGANVLTF. The CDR3 DNA reads TGTGCCAGCAGTGAAGCCGGGTTCTCTGGGGCCAACGTCCTGACTTTC.

This clone was found a few times. The V gene is TRBV9, the J gene TRBJ2-3; D is possibly TRBD2 (6 bases). The germline gives CDR1 SGDLS, CDR2 YYNGEE. The V gene lost 0 bases and the J gene lost 2 bases, with 16 bases spanning the gap. There are 17 residues in the CDR3. Here the CDR3 reads CASSVDSGLAHTDTQYF. As DNA, the CDR3 is TGTGCCAGCAGCGTAGATTCGGGGCTAGCGCACACAGATACGCAGTATTTT. Based on the CDR3 plus reference TRBV9 and TRBJ2-3, the full variable domain is DSGVTQTPKHLITATGQRVTLRCSPRSGDLSVYWYQQSLDQGLQFLIQYYNGEERAKGNILERFSAQQFPDLHSELNLSSLELGDSALYFCASSVDSGLAHTDTQYFGPGTRLTVL.

This clone was seen more than once but under ten times. The genes are TRBV30 and TRBJ2-7, with unresolved D. This CDR3 has 11 amino acids. The ends were cut back, 3 bases at V and 8 bases at J, with 11 bases in the middle. Germline-derived CDR1 and CDR2 are GTSNPN and SVGIG (reference sequence). As DNA, the CDR3 is TGTGCCTGGAGAGAATCTACGAAGCAGTACTTC. Its translation: CAWRESTKQYF.

This rearrangement joins TRBV5-1 to TRBJ1-5; 8 bases align to TRBD1. The CDR3 has 15 amino acids. V was clipped by 4 bases and J by 4 bases; unmatched bases: 7. Germline V gene sequence: CDR1 SGHRS, CDR2 YFSETQ. The CDR3 nucleotides read TGCGCCAGCAGCGGGGGACAGGAGCGAAATCAGCCCCAGCATTTT. As protein: CASSGGQERNQPQHF. Full variable domain (remainder filled in from reference TRBV5-1 and TRBJ1-5): KAGVTQTPRYLIKTRGQQVTLSCSPISGHRSVSWYQQTPGQGLQFLFEYFSETQRNKGNFPGRFSGRQFSNSRSEMNVSTLELGDSALYLCASSGGQERNQPQHFGDGTRLSIL.

This clone was detected only a few times. The CDR3: CASSYIGGRTEAFF. CDR3 DNA: TGTGCCAGCAGTTACATCGGGGGGCGTACTGAAGCTTTCTTT. This sequence joins TRBV6-5 and TRBJ1-1; D is possibly TRBD1 (6 bases). Per the germline V gene, CDR1 is MNHEY and CDR2 is SVGAGI. V lost 2 bases, J lost 5 bases, and 12 bases lay in between. This CDR3 is built from 14 residues.

In its sample, this clone was seen a few times. The rearrangement links TRBV4-1 to TRBJ2-5; 8 nucleotides agree with TRBD2. The junction had 13 bases not matched to a gene; V was cut back by 3 bases and J by 4 bases. This CDR3 region has 17 residues. Germline values: CDR1 MGHRA, CDR2 YSYEKL. CDR3 DNA: TGCGCCAGCAGCCAGTTCCCGCTAGCGGGTTTCGTAGAGACCCAGTACTTC. Protein: CASSQFPLAGFVETQYF.

A remark on this clone: The identical CDR3 is also encoded by other nucleotide sequences in the sample. The J gene is TRBJ2-7, the V gene TRBV18, with 8 bases lining up with TRBD1. CDR1 is KGHSH, CDR2 LQKENI, per germline. The CDR3 is made up of 14 amino acids. Trimming at V came to 6 bases and at J to 3 bases, leaving 7 bases not matched to a gene. CDR3 in amino acids: CASSPGTGGYEQYF. CDR3 bases: TGTGCCAGCTCCCCTGGGACAGGAGGCTACGAGCAGTACTTC.

In this sample, this clone turned up a few times. The sample carries other DNA sequences with the same CDR3. This sequence joins TRBV30 and TRBJ1-1, with D unclear. V lost 0 bases and J 3 bases, leaving 8 bases between the germline ends. There are 13 residues in the CDR3. CDR1 and CDR2 (germline): GTSNPN, SVGIG (reference sequence). CDR3 sequence (DNA): TGTGCCTGGAGTGTACAGTTGGACACTGAAGCTTTCTTT. It specifies CAWSVQLDTEAFF. Full variable domain (remainder filled in from reference TRBV30 and TRBJ1-1): SQTIHQWPATLVQPVGSPLSLECTVEGTSNPNLYWYRQAAGRGLQLLFYSVGIGQISSEVPQNLSASRPQDRQFILSSKKLLLSDSGFYLCAWSVQLDTEAFFGQGTRLTVV.

V is TRBV5-6 and J is TRBJ2-2; tentative D call: TRBD2 (6 bases). V shed 4 bases and J shed 4 bases, with 14 bases lying between them. Germline CDR1 SGHDT, CDR2 YYEEEE. This CDR3 region has 15 residues. The CDR3: CASSQDYTSTGELFF. The CDR3 region has the DNA TGTGCCAGCAGCCAGGACTATACAAGCACCGGGGAGCTGTTTTTT.

The chain is built from TRBV2 and TRBJ2-1; perhaps TRBD1 as D (6 bases). This CDR3 is built from 14 residues. The V end lost 2 bases, the J end lost 6 bases, and 11 bases lay between the germline ends. The V gene's germline CDR1 is SNHLY and CDR2 FYNNEI. CDR3 in DNA: TGTGCCAGCAGTGAAAACAGGGTGGGCAATGAGCAGTTCTTC. Amino acids: CASSENRVGNEQFF.

The chain employs TRBV18 and TRBJ2-7; a weak D match, TRBD1 (6 bases). Germline assignment: CDR1 KGHSH and CDR2 LQKENI. V lost 3 bases to trimming and J lost 5 bases, with 20 bases between them. The CDR3 has 16 residues. The CDR3 DNA follows: TGTGCCAGCTCACCGTTTGGACAGACGAGAAAAGACGAGCAGTACTTC. It is translated as CASSPFGQTRKDEQYF.

The chain recombines TRBV4-2 with TRBJ2-5; 10 bases are a match to TRBD2. The CDR3 has 15 amino acids. Germline V lookup: CDR1 LGHNA, CDR2 YNFKEQ. V dropped 5 bases and J dropped 4; count of bases not matched to a gene: 7. Written as DNA, the CDR3 is TGTGCCAGCAGCTCGTCCGGGACTAGCGTAGAGACCCAGTACTTC. Protein product: CASSSSGTSVETQYF.